These 16 T cell receptor beta chains came from one sample sequenced in a study of blood T cell repertoires in COVID-19. Produced via immunoSEQ multiplex PCR; TCRdb's table is partial and in-frame only. The table has roughly 64,000 clones, approximately 80% seen once. Sequencing input: peripheral blood. Every receptor here comes from a man in his sixties with COVID-19, enrolled during active disease.

The CDR3 reads CASTGYSEQFF. For the CDR3, the DNA is TGTGCCAGCACGGGGTATTCTGAGCAGTTCTTC. The gene calls are TRBV2 and TRBJ2-1; D may be TRBD2 (5 bases). Looked up from germline, CDR1 is SNHLY and CDR2 is FYNNEI. V dropped 7 bases and J dropped 9 bases, with 10 bases sitting between them. CDR3 length equals 11 residues.

This rearrangement joins TRBV24-1 to TRBJ2-1; TRBD2 matches at 12 bases. V shed 4 bases and J 8 bases; nucleotides not matched to a gene: 5. Looked up from germline, CDR1 is KGHDR and CDR2 is SFDVKD. The CDR3 loop spans 15 amino acids. The CDR3 region has the DNA TGTGCCACCAGTGAATTACTAGCGGGAGGTCATGAGCAGTTCTTC. Encoded protein: CATSELLAGGHEQFF.

The chain links TRBV3-1 (or the pseudogene TRBV3-2) to TRBJ2-2; D perhaps matches TRBD2 (5 bases). The V end lost 2 bases, the J end lost 6 bases, and 19 bases lay between the germline ends. Looked up from germline, CDR1 is LGHDT and CDR2 is YNNKEL (reference sequence). This CDR3 is built from 17 residues. CDR3 coding DNA: TGTGCCAGCAGCCAAACCCGGGCTAGCTTTACGCCCGGGGAGCTGTTTTTT. Translated: CASSQTRASFTPGELFF.

This chain connects TRBV5-6 to TRBJ2-7; no definite D call. Trimming stripped 5 bases from V and 0 bases from J, with 9 bases between. This CDR3 spans 13 amino acids. Germline values: CDR1 SGHDT, CDR2 YYEEEE. The CDR3 bases are TGTGCCAGCAGATTTACCGGCTCCTACGAGCAGTACTTC. Its translation: CASRFTGSYEQYF. Filled out from reference TRBV5-6 and TRBJ2-7, the complete variable domain reads DAGVTQSPTHLIKTRGQQVTLRCSPKSGHDTVSWYQQALGQGPQFIFQYYEEEERQRGNFPDRFSGHQFPNYSSELNVNALLLGDSALYLCASRFTGSYEQYFGPGTRLTVT.

The chain has TRBV30 and TRBJ2-7; D is perhaps TRBD2 (6 bases). Germline CDR1 and CDR2: GTSNPN and SVGIG (reference sequence). The CDR3 extends over 12 amino acids. Between the trimmed V and J ends, which lost 4 bases and 10 bases, there was a span of 17 bases. CDR3 loop: CAWIPGTTSQYF. DNA of the CDR3: TGTGCCTGGATCCCGGGGACGACTAGTCAGTACTTC.

This chain joins TRBV29-1 and TRBJ1-4; 9 nucleotides match TRBD1. With 3 bases clipped from V and 5 bases from J, the junction kept 1 base outside the gene matches. The CDR3 consists of 13 residues. CDR1 SQVTM and CDR2 ANQGSEA come from the germline V gene. This CDR3 is CSVETGGNEKLFF. The DNA of the CDR3 is TGCAGCGTTGAGACAGGGGGAAATGAAAAACTGTTTTTT.

The rearrangement joins TRBV5-4 to TRBJ2-5; 7 nucleotides match TRBD1. Germline V gene sequence: CDR1 SGHNT, CDR2 YYREEE (reference sequence). The CDR3 totals 14 residues. Germline trimming cut 3 bases from V and 2 bases from J; bases unmatched to any gene: 4. Written as DNA, the CDR3 is TGTGCCAGCAGCTCGGGACAGCCGCAAGAGACCCAGTACTTC. This sequence encodes CASSSGQPQETQYF. The full variable domain, in which reference TRBV5-4 and TRBJ2-5 provide the parts outside the CDR3, is ETGVTQSPTHLIKTRGQQVTLRCSSQSGHNTVSWYQQALGQGPQFIFQYYREEENGRGNFPPRFSGLQFPNYSSELNVNALELDDSALYLCASSSGQPQETQYFGPGTRLLVL.

The V call is TRBV5-1, the J call TRBJ2-7, with D tentatively TRBD1 (6 bases). Per germline, CDR1 SGHRS and CDR2 YFSETQ. V was pared by 2 bases and J by 0 bases, with 12 bases between. The CDR3 totals 15 residues. The CDR3 loop is CASSFWAGASYEQYF. The CDR3 DNA follows: TGCGCCAGCAGCTTCTGGGCAGGGGCCTCCTACGAGCAGTACTTC.

V is TRBV5-1 and J is TRBJ2-1; TRBD2 matches 11 bases. The CDR3 consists of 17 residues. V dropped 0 bases and J dropped 9; count of bases not matched to a gene: 11. Per the germline V gene, CDR1 is SGHRS and CDR2 is YFSETQ. CDR3 loop: CASSLALAGGSYGEQFF. As DNA, the CDR3 is TGCGCCAGCAGCTTGGCTCTAGCGGGAGGATCATATGGTGAGCAGTTCTTC.

The gene calls are TRBV7-2 and TRBJ1-1, with D maybe TRBD1 (6 bases). Germline loops: CDR1 SGHTA, CDR2 FQGNSA. With 4 bases removed from V and 8 bases from J, the gap between germline ends came to 14 bases. The CDR3 totals 13 residues. CDR3 sequence (DNA): TGTGCCAGCAGCTCAAGGGGGATTCCGGAAGCTTTCTTT. It is translated as CASSSRGIPEAFF.

The CDR3, as DNA: TGTGCCAGCGGTGTAGACAGAACCAATGAGCAGTTCTTC. This gives the protein CASGVDRTNEQFF. V and J are TRBV9 and TRBJ2-1; a possible D gene is TRBD1 (5 bases). The V and J ends lost 7 bases and 6 bases respectively, with 14 bases between them. The CDR3 has 13 residues. In germline, CDR1 is SGDLS, CDR2 YYNGEE.

The chain combines TRBV6-4 with TRBJ1-6; tentatively, D is TRBD1 (6 bases). Trimming shortened V by 6 bases and J by 12 bases, and 15 bases separated the two germline ends. There are 13 residues in the CDR3. Germline V gene data show CDR1 as MRHNA and CDR2 as SNTAGT. The CDR3 DNA is TGTGCCAGCAGGGCAGGGGCTGATGGACCCCTCCACTTT. This encodes CASRAGADGPLHF.

The CDR3 sequence: CASSVADRNTGELFF. CDR3 sequence (DNA): TGTGCCAGCAGTGTAGCGGACAGGAACACCGGGGAGCTGTTTTTT. The rearrangement links TRBV2 to TRBJ2-2, with D perhaps given as TRBD1 or TRBD2 (6 bases each). Trimming shortened V by 4 bases and J by 1 base, and 10 bases separated the two germline ends. This CDR3 contains 15 residues. Germline CDR1 SNHLY, CDR2 FYNNEI.

V gene TRBV27 combines with J gene TRBJ1-2; a possible D gene is TRBD1 (6 bases). This CDR3 is 14 amino acids long. With 4 bases removed from V and 4 bases from J, the gap between germline ends came to 13 bases. In germline, CDR1 is MNHEY, CDR2 SMNVEV (reference sequence). CDR3 loop: CASSYGLGAYGYTF. The CDR3 nucleotides read TGTGCCAGCAGTTATGGGCTGGGGGCCTATGGCTACACCTTC.

This clone was counted only a few times. V and J are TRBV28 and TRBJ2-7; 9 nucleotides line up with TRBD2. V was clipped by 7 bases and J by 0 bases; unmatched bases: 7. CDR3 size: 15 residues. Germline CDR1 reads MDHEN; CDR2 reads SYDVKM. The CDR3 reads CASITSGRSSYEQYF. The CDR3 DNA is TGTGCCAGCATCACTAGCGGGCGAAGCTCCTACGAGCAGTACTTC.

The rearrangement links TRBV30 to TRBJ2-3; 11 bases align to TRBD2. The length of the CDR3 is 16 residues. Trimming took 3 bases from V and 4 from J; bases not matched to a gene: 9. The germline gives CDR1 GTSNPN, CDR2 SVGIG (reference sequence). The CDR3 reads CAWRPLAGGSPDTQYF. CDR3 coding DNA: TGTGCCTGGAGACCTCTAGCGGGAGGCAGTCCAGATACGCAGTATTTT. The whole variable domain, remainder taken from reference TRBV30 and TRBJ2-3, is SQTIHQWPATLVQPVGSPLSLECTVEGTSNPNLYWYRQAAGRGLQLLFYSVGIGQISSEVPQNLSASRPQDRQFILSSKKLLLSDSGFYLCAWRPLAGGSPDTQYFGPGTRLTVL.